These T cell receptor beta chains were read from a single sample in a study of Graves' ophthalmopathy and Graves' hyperthyroidism. TCRdb reanalysed the multiplex PCR reads using MiXCR and keeps one entry per CDR3 protein. The sample has around 400,000 distinct CDR3 sequences, more than 20% seen once. The sample was peripheral blood. The origin of the receptors is a woman between 18 and 29 years old with stable Graves' hyperthyroidism. Each CDR3 is given with its conserved first and last residue. Each record gives: J gene, clone size, V gene, D gene, CDR3 length, CDR3 DNA, CDR3 protein. The D gene is left open where the match is weak. Expanded clones are given a class, and other clones once, few, many or no size at all.

j_call: TRBJ1-2; clone_size: -; v_call: TRBV28; d_call: -; cdr3_length: 14; cdr3_nt: TGTGCCAGCAGTTTGGCGGGGATGTGGTATGGCTACACCTTC; cdr3_aa: CASSLAGMWYGYTF
j_call: TRBJ2-7; clone_size: many; v_call: TRBV2; d_call: -; cdr3_length: 13; cdr3_nt: TGTGCCAGCAGTTCAGGGACGTTAGGCGAGCAGTACTTC; cdr3_aa: CASSSGTLGEQYF
j_call: TRBJ2-7; clone_size: many; v_call: TRBV20-1; d_call: -; cdr3_length: 12; cdr3_nt: TGCAGTGCTTGGTGGGGGGGGCGCGAGCAGTACTTC; cdr3_aa: CSAWWGGREQYF
j_call: TRBJ2-7; clone_size: -; v_call: TRBV11-2; d_call: -; cdr3_length: 19; cdr3_nt: TGTGCCAGCAGCTTAGTAAGGGCCGGAAACTACCTGAAGTCCTACGAGCAGTACTTC; cdr3_aa: CASSLVRAGNYLKSYEQYF
j_call: TRBJ2-7; clone_size: few; v_call: TRBV20-1; d_call: TRBD1; cdr3_length: 13; cdr3_nt: TGCAGTGCGGAGGACAGGGCGGACTACGAGCAGTACTTC; cdr3_aa: CSAEDRADYEQYF
j_call: TRBJ1-2; clone_size: many; v_call: TRBV11-2; d_call: -; cdr3_length: 13; cdr3_nt: TGTGCCAGCAGCTTAGATTACAGACGTGGCTACACCTTC; cdr3_aa: CASSLDYRRGYTF
j_call: TRBJ1-2; clone_size: -; v_call: TRBV11-3; d_call: -; cdr3_length: 14; cdr3_nt: TGTGCCAGCAGCATAGGTGCAGCGAAGTATGGCTACACCTTC; cdr3_aa: CASSIGAAKYGYTF
j_call: TRBJ2-2; clone_size: many; v_call: TRBV4-2; d_call: TRBD2; cdr3_length: 17; cdr3_nt: TGTGCCAGCAGCCAAGACAGGAAGCGGGAGAGGGCCGGGGAGCTGTTTTTT; cdr3_aa: CASSQDRKRERAGELFF
j_call: TRBJ1-1; clone_size: -; v_call: TRBV5-6; d_call: -; cdr3_length: 14; cdr3_nt: TGTGCCAGCTCCGTTGCGGGGCTGAACACTGAAGCTTTCTTT; cdr3_aa: CASSVAGLNTEAFF
j_call: TRBJ1-2; clone_size: -; v_call: TRBV7-2; d_call: -; cdr3_length: 14; cdr3_nt: TGTGCCAGCAGCGCATCAGGGGCAGCCTATGGCTACACCTTC; cdr3_aa: CASSASGAAYGYTF
j_call: TRBJ2-5; clone_size: many; v_call: TRBV19; d_call: -; cdr3_length: 13; cdr3_nt: TGTGCCAGTAGTTTGGCAGGAGCGGAGACCCAGTACTTC; cdr3_aa: CASSLAGAETQYF
j_call: TRBJ2-5; clone_size: many; v_call: TRBV5-4; d_call: -; cdr3_length: 14; cdr3_nt: TGTGCCAGCAGCTTGATTGCGGCGCCAGAGACCCAGTACTTC; cdr3_aa: CASSLIAAPETQYF
j_call: TRBJ2-5; clone_size: many; v_call: TRBV14; d_call: TRBD2; cdr3_length: 15; cdr3_nt: TGTGCCAGCAGCCAATATCAAGCGGGATTGGAGACCCAGTACTTC; cdr3_aa: CASSQYQAGLETQYF
j_call: TRBJ2-7; clone_size: many; v_call: TRBV5-1; d_call: -; cdr3_length: 12; cdr3_nt: TGCGCCAGCAGCCCACAGGAGTCAGAGCAGTACTTC; cdr3_aa: CASSPQESEQYF
j_call: TRBJ2-7; clone_size: few; v_call: TRBV6-5; d_call: -; cdr3_length: 14; cdr3_nt: TGTGCCAGCAGTTACGCGGGGATCCCTGACGAGCAGTACTTC; cdr3_aa: CASSYAGIPDEQYF
j_call: TRBJ1-2; clone_size: -; v_call: TRBV6-2/TRBV6-3; d_call: TRBD1; cdr3_length: 14; cdr3_nt: TGTGCCAGCAGTCAGGCGGGACAGTCCTATGGCTACACCTTC; cdr3_aa: CASSQAGQSYGYTF
j_call: TRBJ2-7; clone_size: many; v_call: TRBV6-5; d_call: TRBD2; cdr3_length: 16; cdr3_nt: TGTGCCAGCAGTTACACTAGCGGGATGGGACCCTACGAGCAGTACTTC; cdr3_aa: CASSYTSGMGPYEQYF
j_call: TRBJ1-3; clone_size: many; v_call: TRBV11-2; d_call: -; cdr3_length: 15; cdr3_nt: TGTGCCAGCAGCTTAGAATACAGCTCTGGAAACACCATATATTTT; cdr3_aa: CASSLEYSSGNTIYF
j_call: TRBJ1-1; clone_size: -; v_call: TRBV12-3/TRBV12-4; d_call: TRBD1; cdr3_length: 18; cdr3_nt: TGTGCCAGCAGTTCGAGGACAGGGAGCAGACTCATGAACACTGAAGCTTTCTTT; cdr3_aa: CASSSRTGSRLMNTEAFF
j_call: TRBJ2-7; clone_size: many; v_call: TRBV4-1; d_call: TRBD2; cdr3_length: 16; cdr3_nt: TGCGCCAGCAGCCAAGATCCAGCGGGAGCAACCTACGAGCAGTACTTC; cdr3_aa: CASSQDPAGATYEQYF
j_call: TRBJ2-5; clone_size: many; v_call: TRBV28; d_call: TRBD2; cdr3_length: 16; cdr3_nt: TGTGCCAGCAGCCAACGACTAGCGGGAGAGGGGGAGACCCAGTACTTC; cdr3_aa: CASSQRLAGEGETQYF
j_call: TRBJ2-1; clone_size: -; v_call: TRBV30; d_call: -; cdr3_length: 14; cdr3_nt: TGTGCCTGGAGTGTGGGGTCAGGGCGGGATGAGCAGTTCTTC; cdr3_aa: CAWSVGSGRDEQFF
j_call: TRBJ1-2; clone_size: many; v_call: TRBV5-6; d_call: -; cdr3_length: 16; cdr3_nt: TGTGCCAGCAGCTTGGAAGGGGACTCATTCAATTATGGCTACACCTTC; cdr3_aa: CASSLEGDSFNYGYTF
j_call: TRBJ2-5; clone_size: -; v_call: TRBV20-1; d_call: TRBD2; cdr3_length: 16; cdr3_nt: TGCAGTGCTAGAGATCTAAGAGCGGGAGGTGGGGAGACCCAGTACTTC; cdr3_aa: CSARDLRAGGGETQYF
j_call: TRBJ1-6; clone_size: many; v_call: TRBV6-2/TRBV6-3; d_call: -; cdr3_length: 12; cdr3_nt: TGTGCCAGCAGTTTACTCCTTTCACCCCTCCACTTT; cdr3_aa: CASSLLLSPLHF
j_call: TRBJ2-7; clone_size: few; v_call: TRBV29-1; d_call: -; cdr3_length: 14; cdr3_nt: TGCAGCGTTGGTGGAGGGGGCGTCTCCTACGAGCAGTACTTC; cdr3_aa: CSVGGGGVSYEQYF
j_call: TRBJ1-3; clone_size: -; v_call: TRBV6-1; d_call: TRBD1; cdr3_length: 15; cdr3_nt: TGTGCCAGCAGTGAGGGACAGGGGTATAGAAACACCATATATTTT; cdr3_aa: CASSEGQGYRNTIYF
j_call: TRBJ2-5; clone_size: -; v_call: TRBV20-1; d_call: TRBD2; cdr3_length: 16; cdr3_nt: TGCAGTGCGATCTTAGCGGGAGGGCCGCTGGCAGAGACCCAGTACTTC; cdr3_aa: CSAILAGGPLAETQYF
j_call: TRBJ1-5; clone_size: many; v_call: TRBV20-1; d_call: TRBD1; cdr3_length: 14; cdr3_nt: TGCAGTGCTAGAGGACAGGGGGAGTATCAGCCCCAGCATTTT; cdr3_aa: CSARGQGEYQPQHF
j_call: TRBJ1-5; clone_size: -; v_call: TRBV6-1; d_call: -; cdr3_length: 16; cdr3_nt: TGTGCCAGCCGCAAGCGGGACACGGATAGCAATCAGCCCCAGCATTTT; cdr3_aa: CASRKRDTDSNQPQHF
j_call: TRBJ2-2; clone_size: few; v_call: TRBV2; d_call: -; cdr3_length: 13; cdr3_nt: TGTGCCGGCCGGACAACGACCACCGGGGAGCTGTTTTTT; cdr3_aa: CAGRTTTTGELFF
j_call: TRBJ2-2; clone_size: -; v_call: TRBV28; d_call: -; cdr3_length: 15; cdr3_nt: TGTGCCAGCAGTTCGGGGGTACAAACGACCGGGGAGCTGTTTTTT; cdr3_aa: CASSSGVQTTGELFF
j_call: TRBJ2-7; clone_size: many; v_call: TRBV7-2; d_call: TRBD2; cdr3_length: 15; cdr3_nt: TGTGCCAGCAGCCCCACTAGCGGGATAAACTACGAGCAGTACTTC; cdr3_aa: CASSPTSGINYEQYF
j_call: TRBJ2-5; clone_size: many; v_call: TRBV29-1; d_call: -; cdr3_length: 12; cdr3_nt: TGCAGCGTTGAACAGGCAGGCGAGACCCAGTACTTC; cdr3_aa: CSVEQAGETQYF
j_call: TRBJ1-5; clone_size: many; v_call: TRBV12-3/TRBV12-4; d_call: TRBD1; cdr3_length: 18; cdr3_nt: TGTGCCAGCAGTTTCGGAGACAGGGCATTTAATAGCAATCAGCCCCAGCATTTT; cdr3_aa: CASSFGDRAFNSNQPQHF
j_call: TRBJ2-5; clone_size: many; v_call: TRBV7-2; d_call: TRBD2; cdr3_length: 15; cdr3_nt: TGTGCCAGCAGCTTAGGGGGGGGAAACGATGAGACCCAGTACTTC; cdr3_aa: CASSLGGGNDETQYF
j_call: TRBJ2-7; clone_size: many; v_call: TRBV20-1; d_call: -; cdr3_length: 13; cdr3_nt: TGCAGTGCCCCAGCCCTTACAGGGTACGAGCAGTACTTC; cdr3_aa: CSAPALTGYEQYF
j_call: TRBJ2-3; clone_size: many; v_call: TRBV6-1; d_call: TRBD2; cdr3_length: 16; cdr3_nt: TGTGCCAGCAGCCCCGAGGTTAGCGGGTTCACAGATACGCAGTATTTT; cdr3_aa: CASSPEVSGFTDTQYF
j_call: TRBJ1-2; clone_size: -; v_call: TRBV6-1; d_call: TRBD1; cdr3_length: 12; cdr3_nt: TGTGCCAGCAGACGGACAGGGAGTGGCTACACCTTC; cdr3_aa: CASRRTGSGYTF
j_call: TRBJ1-2; clone_size: -; v_call: TRBV5-1; d_call: TRBD1; cdr3_length: 13; cdr3_nt: TGCGCCAGCAGCACTGACAGGGAGGATGGCTACACCTTC; cdr3_aa: CASSTDREDGYTF
j_call: TRBJ1-5; clone_size: many; v_call: TRBV11-2; d_call: -; cdr3_length: 16; cdr3_nt: TGTGCCAGCAGCGCCTCTCCGGGGGGCTTGAATCAGCCCCAGCATTTT; cdr3_aa: CASSASPGGLNQPQHF
j_call: TRBJ2-7; clone_size: many; v_call: TRBV7-2; d_call: TRBD2; cdr3_length: 17; cdr3_nt: TGTGCCAGCAGCTTAGTTGGTTGGTCTAGCGGGAGGTACGAGCAGTACTTC; cdr3_aa: CASSLVGWSSGRYEQYF
j_call: TRBJ1-2; clone_size: -; v_call: TRBV30; d_call: TRBD1; cdr3_length: 14; cdr3_nt: TGTGCCTGGAGTCCTGGGACAGGGCAGTATGGCTACACCTTC; cdr3_aa: CAWSPGTGQYGYTF
j_call: TRBJ1-6; clone_size: many; v_call: TRBV6-2/TRBV6-3; d_call: -; cdr3_length: 16; cdr3_nt: TGTGCCAGCAGTTACGATCGGGGGCGCGCCGGTTCACCCCTCCACTTT; cdr3_aa: CASSYDRGRAGSPLHF